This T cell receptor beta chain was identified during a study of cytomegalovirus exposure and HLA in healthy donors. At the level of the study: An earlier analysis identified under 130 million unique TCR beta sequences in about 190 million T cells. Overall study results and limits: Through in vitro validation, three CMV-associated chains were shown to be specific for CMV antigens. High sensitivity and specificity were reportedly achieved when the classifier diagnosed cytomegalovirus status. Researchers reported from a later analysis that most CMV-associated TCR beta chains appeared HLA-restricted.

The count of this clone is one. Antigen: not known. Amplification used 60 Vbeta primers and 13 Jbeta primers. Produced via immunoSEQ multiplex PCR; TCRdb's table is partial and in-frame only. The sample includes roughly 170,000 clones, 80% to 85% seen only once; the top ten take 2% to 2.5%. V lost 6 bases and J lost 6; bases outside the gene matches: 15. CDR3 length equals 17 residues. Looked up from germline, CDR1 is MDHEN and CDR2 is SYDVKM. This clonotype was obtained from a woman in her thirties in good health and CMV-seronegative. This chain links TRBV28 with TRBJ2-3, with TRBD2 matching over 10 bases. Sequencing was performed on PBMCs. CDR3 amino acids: CASRPHSGGALGDTQYF. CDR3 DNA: TGTGCCAGCAGGCCCCACAGCGGGGGGGCCTTGGGGGATACGCAGTATTTT.